These T cell receptor beta chains were read from a single sample in a study of cytotoxic CD8 clonotypes in ibrutinib-treated CLL. Sequencing was performed with immunoSEQ multiplex PCR; in TCRdb, only in-frame clones are kept and a portion is missing. The repertoire consists of under 200,000 clones, with around 80% occurring once and the leading ten covering 4.6%. The sequencing used PBMCs, collected after 24 months of ibrutinib treatment. These receptors were taken from a human donor with chronic lymphocytic leukemia. Each CDR3 is given with its conserved first and last residue. The D gene is left open where the match is weak. The size field is filled for only some rows; it gives once, few, many or a size class.

CDR3nt,CDR3aa,abundance,len,v_gene,d_gene,j_gene
TGTGCCAGCAGCGTAAGGGTCGGGACACAAGGCTACACCTTC,CASSVRVGTQGYTF,.,14,TRBV7-2,.,TRBJ1-2
TGTGCCAGCACCGGGTTATTGGTTCCGGACACTGAAGCTTTCTTT,CASTGLLVPDTEAFF,.,15,TRBV6-5,.,TRBJ1-1
TGTGCCAGCAGCTTGAAACAGGATGGTCAGCCCCAGCATTTT,CASSLKQDGQPQHF,few,14,TRBV7-9,.,TRBJ1-5
TGCGCCAGCAGCCCGGGCGGTGGGGGAACAGATACGCAGTATTTT,CASSPGGGGTDTQYF,.,15,TRBV5-1,.,TRBJ2-3
TGTGCCAGCTCGGGGAGGTTGAACACTGAAGCTTTCTTT,CASSGRLNTEAFF,.,13,TRBV5-4,.,TRBJ1-1
TGTGCCTGGAGTGTACAGGGCACAGATACGCAGTATTTT,CAWSVQGTDTQYF,.,13,TRBV30,.,TRBJ2-3
TGTGCCAGCTCAGCAGGGGGCGCAAGCGCGAACACTGAAGCTTTCTTT,CASSAGGASANTEAFF,.,16,TRBV18,TRBD1,TRBJ1-1
TGTGCCAGCACCCCGGGACTAGCGGGCCTCACCGGGGAGCTGTTTTTT,CASTPGLAGLTGELFF,.,16,TRBV27,TRBD2,TRBJ2-2
TGTGCCAGCAGCTTAAAGCGGGAGGGAAACATTCAGTACTTC,CASSLKREGNIQYF,.,14,TRBV7-2,TRBD2,TRBJ2-4
TGTGCCAGCAGCACAATAACTAGAGGACAGGGTGGGGGGACTGAAGCTTTCTTT,CASSTITRGQGGGTEAFF,.,18,TRBV11-2,TRBD1,TRBJ1-1
TGTGCCAGCAGCTTAACGATGCAAAGTGGCTATGGCTACACCTTC,CASSLTMQSGYGYTF,.,15,TRBV7-3,.,TRBJ1-2
TGTGCCAGTAAACCAAGACAGGGGGATTCTTTCTTT,CASKPRQGDSFF,.,12,TRBV19,TRBD1,TRBJ1-1
TGTGCCAGCAGCCAGTACAGGAGCGCCTACGAGCAGTACTTC,CASSQYRSAYEQYF,.,14,TRBV7-2,.,TRBJ2-7
TGTGCCAGCAGCCCGGGACAGGGTAGCAATCAGCCCCAGCATTTT,CASSPGQGSNQPQHF,.,15,TRBV14,TRBD1,TRBJ1-5
TGTGCCAGTAGTATTGTTCGGGACCCGAAAGAGACCCAGTACTTC,CASSIVRDPKETQYF,.,15,TRBV19,.,TRBJ2-5
TGCGCCAGCAGCCGGGCGGGCGGGGGTCCACAAGAGACCCAGTACTTC,CASSRAGGGPQETQYF,few,16,TRBV4-3,TRBD2,TRBJ2-5
TGTGCCAGCAGCTTTTCTCGTGATCAGCCCCAGCATTTT,CASSFSRDQPQHF,.,13,TRBV11-2,.,TRBJ1-5
TGTGCCAGCAGCTTGAGTACTTACTACGAGCAGTACTTC,CASSLSTYYEQYF,.,13,TRBV7-9,.,TRBJ2-7
TGTGCCAGCAGCTTGAGGGGCTACGAGCAGTACTTC,CASSLRGYEQYF,.,12,TRBV5-6,.,TRBJ2-7
TGTGCCAGCAGCGCCCAGGCTAGCGGGCTCAATGAGCAGTTCTTC,CASSAQASGLNEQFF,.,15,TRBV11-3,TRBD2,TRBJ2-1
TGTGCCAGCAGCTTAGCGGCAGGGCCTTACTCTGGAAACACCATATATTTT,CASSLAAGPYSGNTIYF,.,17,TRBV7-2,.,TRBJ1-3
TGTGCCAGCAGCTTACAATCGAACACTGAAGCTTTCTTT,CASSLQSNTEAFF,.,13,TRBV13,.,TRBJ1-1
TGTGCCAGCAGCTTAAGGGGACAGAGCAATCAGCCCCAGCATTTT,CASSLRGQSNQPQHF,.,15,TRBV11-2,TRBD1,TRBJ1-5
TGTGCCAGCAGCCCACAGGGGGCGAGTGGCTACACCTTC,CASSPQGASGYTF,.,13,TRBV6-5,TRBD1,TRBJ1-2
TGTGCCAGCAGTGTTTCAGGACAGGGGGCAAATACGCAGTATTTT,CASSVSGQGANTQYF,.,15,TRBV2,TRBD1,TRBJ2-3